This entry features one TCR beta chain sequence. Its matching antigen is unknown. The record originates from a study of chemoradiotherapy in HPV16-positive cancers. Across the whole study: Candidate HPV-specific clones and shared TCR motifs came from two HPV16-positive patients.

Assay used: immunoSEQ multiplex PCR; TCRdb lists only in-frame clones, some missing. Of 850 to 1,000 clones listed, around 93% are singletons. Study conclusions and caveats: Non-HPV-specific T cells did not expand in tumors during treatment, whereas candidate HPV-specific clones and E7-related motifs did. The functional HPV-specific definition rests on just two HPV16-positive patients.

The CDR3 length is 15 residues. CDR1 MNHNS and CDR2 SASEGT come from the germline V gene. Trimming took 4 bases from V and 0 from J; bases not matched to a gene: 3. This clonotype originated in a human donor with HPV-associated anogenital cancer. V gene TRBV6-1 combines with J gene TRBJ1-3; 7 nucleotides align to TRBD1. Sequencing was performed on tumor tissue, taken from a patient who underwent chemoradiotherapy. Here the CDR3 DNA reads TGTGCCAGCAGTGGGACAGGACCCTCTGGAAACACCATATATTTT. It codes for CASSGTGPSGNTIYF.